Listed below are T cell receptor beta chains from one sample, sequenced in a study of vaccination and CD4 T cells after COVID-19. Using its own MiXCR run on the PCR reads, TCRdb lists one record per CDR3 protein. Here the sample spans fewer than 25,000 distinct CDR3 sequences, 35% to 40% being singletons. The antigens for these receptors are not known. This sample comprised CD4+ T cells from blood, cultured in vitro, obtained about 7 months after SARS-CoV-2 vaccination. These receptors came from a human donor who had recovered from COVID-19. Both conserved end residues are part of each CDR3. D genes are given only for firm matches. The size of a clone is reported for some rows only, either as once, few or many, or as a class for expanded clones.

clone_size	v_call	d_call	j_call	cdr3_nt	cdr3_aa
-	TRBV11-2	-	TRBJ1-2	TGTGCCAGCAGCTTCGTCAGGAGCTATGGCTACACCTTC	CASSFVRSYGYTF
medium-sized	TRBV20-1	TRBD2	TRBJ2-2	TGCAGTGCGGGACTAGCGCACGGGGAGCTGTTTTTT	CSAGLAHGELFF
few	TRBV20-1	-	TRBJ2-7	TGCAGTGCTAGAGATAGATTGGGGCAGTACTTC	CSARDRLGQYF
-	TRBV19	TRBD1	TRBJ2-7	TGTGCCAGTAGCCAGGGACGGACAGGGACCCACTACGAGCAGTACTTC	CASSQGRTGTHYEQYF
medium-sized	TRBV4-1	-	TRBJ2-2	TGCGCCTGCAGGCTGGGCCAGGACACCGGGGAGCTGTTTTTT	CACRLGQDTGELFF
few	TRBV6-1	-	TRBJ1-1	TGTGCCAGCAAAGGCTACAAGAACACTGAAGCTTTCTTT	CASKGYKNTEAFF
few	TRBV20-1	TRBD2	TRBJ2-5	TGCAGTGTTTCGTTAAGGACTAGCGGGGTTTTCGAGACCCAGTACTTC	CSVSLRTSGVFETQYF
-	TRBV2	-	TRBJ2-5	TGTGCCAGCAGTAAGTCTTCAGCTCAAGAGACCCAGTACTTC	CASSKSSAQETQYF
-	TRBV6-1	-	TRBJ1-5	TGTGCCAGCAGCGGGGGGGCGTCCTACCGGCATTTT	CASSGGASYRHF
-	TRBV4-1	-	TRBJ1-1	TGCGCCAGCAGCCAGGGCCGGTTCTCGCGCAGGGGTAACACTGAAGCTTTCTTT	CASSQGRFSRRGNTEAFF
few	TRBV24-1	TRBD1	TRBJ1-2	TGTGCCACCAGTGACCCGGGACAGGGAAACTATGGCTACACCTTC	CATSDPGQGNYGYTF
-	TRBV5-4	-	TRBJ1-1	TGTGCCAGCAGATCAGCATCAAAGCTGAACACTGAAGCTTTCTTT	CASRSASKLNTEAFF
few	TRBV20-1	-	TRBJ1-2	TGCAGTGCTACCGTTGACAGTTATGGCTACACCTTC	CSATVDSYGYTF
-	TRBV6-1	-	TRBJ1-5	TGTGCCAGCACGAGACAGACAAGCGATCAGCCCCAGCATTTT	CASTRQTSDQPQHF